This T cell receptor beta chain is from a study of blood T cell repertoires in COVID-19. Cohort assignment relied on participant-reported clinical history. Clones were sequenced by immunoSEQ multiplex PCR, and TCRdb holds only the in-frame ones, with some missing. The sample yields a few hundred thousand clones, approximately 92% seen once. Input material: PBMCs or T cells enriched from blood (not recorded which). This TCR was recovered from a young man who had recovered from COVID-19.

CDR3 amino acids: CASRRFGGNYEQYF. The CDR3, as DNA: TGTGCCAGCAGGCGCTTCGGGGGAAACTACGAGCAGTACTTC. V usage is TRBV2 and J usage is TRBJ2-7; tentatively, D is TRBD2 (6 bases). Germline-derived CDR1 and CDR2 are SNHLY and FYNNEI. This CDR3 comprises 14 residues. Deletions cut 6 bases from V and 3 bases from J, with 15 bases between.